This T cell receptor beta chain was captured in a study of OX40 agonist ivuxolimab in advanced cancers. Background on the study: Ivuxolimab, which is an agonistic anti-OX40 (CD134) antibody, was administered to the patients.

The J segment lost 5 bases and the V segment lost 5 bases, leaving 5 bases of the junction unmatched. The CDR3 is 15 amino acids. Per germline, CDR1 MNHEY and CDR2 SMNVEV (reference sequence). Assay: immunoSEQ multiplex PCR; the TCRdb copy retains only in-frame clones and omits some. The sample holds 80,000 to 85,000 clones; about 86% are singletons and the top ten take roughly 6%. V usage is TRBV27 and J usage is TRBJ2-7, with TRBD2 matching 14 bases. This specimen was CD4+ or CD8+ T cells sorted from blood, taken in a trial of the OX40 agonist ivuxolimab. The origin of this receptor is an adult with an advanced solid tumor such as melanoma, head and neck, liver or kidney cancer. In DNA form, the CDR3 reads TGTGCCAGCAGTACCGGACTAGCGGGGGGCCACGAGCAGTACTTC. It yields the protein CASSTGLAGGHEQYF.